What follows are 25 T cell receptor beta chains derived from one specimen sequenced in a study of T cell responses to AZD1222 COVID-19 vaccine. TCRdb keeps only in-frame clones here, not all; method: immunoSEQ multiplex PCR. The sample consists of 150,000 to 200,000 clones, approximately 90% of them appearing once. The sequencing used peripheral blood, collected on day 0 of AZD1222 vaccination. These receptors all stem from an adult in good health.

This chain links TRBV5-1 with TRBJ1-4, with TRBD1 identical over 7 bases. The CDR3 consists of 15 residues. Trimming removed 0 bases from V and 3 bases from J; junction bases left unmatched: 2. Looked up from germline, CDR1 is SGHRS and CDR2 is YFSETQ. CDR3 region: CASSLAGQPNEKLFF. CDR3 coding DNA: TGCGCCAGCAGCTTGGCGGGACAGCCTAATGAAAAACTGTTTTTT.

V gene TRBV19 combines with J gene TRBJ1-2; TRBD1 matches at 8 bases. The germline gives CDR1 LNHDA, CDR2 SQIVND (reference sequence). J was trimmed by 2 bases and V by 6 bases; bases with no gene match: 8. The CDR3 loop spans 15 amino acids. In DNA, the CDR3 is TGTGCCAGTAGGAGGGGAGACAGGGGAAACTATGGCTACACCTTC. It specifies CASRRGDRGNYGYTF.

This clone was recorded at least ten times. The chain employs TRBV30 and TRBJ1-6; D may be TRBD1 (5 bases). This CDR3 is 13 amino acids long. V lost 0 bases and J lost 10, with 10 bases in between. Germline loops: CDR1 GTSNPN, CDR2 SVGIG (reference sequence). DNA of the CDR3: TGTGCCTGGAGTGTTGGGGGAGAGTCACCCCTCCACTTT. This sequence encodes CAWSVGGESPLHF.

The CDR3 loop reads CAWSLSTGNQPQHF. CDR3 coding DNA: TGTGCCTGGAGCCTTTCCACAGGGAATCAGCCCCAGCATTTT. The V gene is TRBV30, the J gene TRBJ1-5; TRBD1 is a possible D gene (6 bases). Germline-derived CDR1 and CDR2 are GTSNPN and SVGIG (reference sequence). V lost 3 bases and J 4 bases, leaving 13 bases between the germline ends. This CDR3 is built from 14 residues.

The J gene is TRBJ1-5, the V gene TRBV6-5; D is unresolved. There are 14 residues in the CDR3. Looked up from germline, CDR1 is MNHEY and CDR2 is SVGAGI. V was clipped by 5 bases and J by 0 bases, with 8 bases between them. DNA for the CDR3: TGTGCCAGCAGTATCAAATATAGCAATCAGCCCCAGCATTTT. Protein product: CASSIKYSNQPQHF.

The V gene is TRBV18, the J gene TRBJ1-4; 9 nucleotides align to TRBD1. This CDR3 has 14 residues. The germline gives CDR1 KGHSH, CDR2 LQKENI. V was pared by 4 bases and J by 6 bases, with 3 bases of the junction left unmatched. This chain's CDR3 is CASSRDRDYEKLFF. The CDR3 DNA reads as TGTGCCAGCTCACGGGACAGGGATTATGAAAAACTGTTTTTT.

The CDR3 here is CASSGGFSNQPQHF. CDR3 bases: TGTGCCAGCTCTGGAGGATTTAGCAATCAGCCCCAGCATTTT. The chain uses TRBV27 and TRBJ1-5; D is undetermined. This CDR3 spans 14 amino acids. The ends were cut back, 8 bases at V and 0 bases at J, with 11 bases in the middle. In germline, CDR1 is MNHEY, CDR2 SMNVEV (reference sequence).

The chain carries TRBV18 and TRBJ1-6; D is uncertain. Germline CDR1 is KGHSH and CDR2 is LQKENI. The CDR3 loop spans 15 amino acids. V lost 6 bases to trimming and J lost 0 bases, with 9 bases between them. The CDR3 DNA reads TGTGCCAGCTCGCTTGGCAGCTCCTATAATTCACCCCTCCACTTT. Residues: CASSLGSSYNSPLHF.

The V gene is TRBV11-3, the J gene TRBJ1-1; D remains ambiguous. CDR1 SGHNT and CDR2 YENEEA come from the germline V gene. The CDR3 extends over 14 amino acids. V lost 2 bases, J lost 0 bases, and 7 bases lay in between. CDR3 sequence (DNA): TGTGCCAGCAGCTTAAGCAGTTTGAACACTGAAGCTTTCTTT. Protein: CASSLSSLNTEAFF.

The chain recombines TRBV5-1 with TRBJ1-3, with 7 bases that match TRBD1. CDR1 SGHRS and CDR2 YFSETQ come from the germline V gene. This CDR3 region has 17 residues. V lost 1 base and J lost 3; bases outside the gene matches: 10. The CDR3 reads CASSLTPQGSYGNTIYF. CDR3 sequence (DNA): TGCGCCAGCAGCTTGACCCCACAGGGGAGTTATGGAAACACCATATATTTT.

V usage is TRBV19 and J usage is TRBJ1-5, with 10 nucleotides matching TRBD1. J lost 2 bases, V lost 6 bases, and 7 bases had no gene match. Germline CDR1 reads LNHDA; CDR2 reads SQIVND (reference sequence). The CDR3 consists of 16 residues. Written as DNA, the CDR3 is TGTGCCAGTAGCCCCGCCGGGACAGGGGGCAATCAGCCCCAGCATTTT. The encoded protein is CASSPAGTGGNQPQHF.

The chain has TRBV7-2 and TRBJ2-5; 11 bases match TRBD2. Unmatched junction bases numbered 4, after V lost 1 base and J lost 6 bases. Germline CDR1 and CDR2: SGHTA and FQGNSA. The CDR3 totals 15 residues. For the CDR3, the DNA is TGTGCCAGCAGCTTAGAACTAGCGGGAGCAAAGACCCAGTACTTC. Its protein product is CASSLELAGAKTQYF.

The V call is TRBV10-1, the J call TRBJ1-6; D is perhaps TRBD1 (5 bases). The CDR3 is made up of 16 amino acids. Per germline, CDR1 WNHNN and CDR2 SYGVQD (reference sequence). Trimming removed 3 bases at V and 7 bases at J, with 16 bases between. CDR3 nucleotides: TGCGCCAGCAGTGAAGCTCGGGGACCTGGGAATTCACCCCTCCACTTT. Translation gives CASSEARGPGNSPLHF.

The gene calls are TRBV5-1 and TRBJ1-1; 7 bases are shared with TRBD1. Losses at the gene ends were 1 base for V and 7 bases for J; bases not matched to a gene: 10. Germline CDR1 SGHRS, CDR2 YFSETQ. CDR3 length equals 15 residues. In DNA, the CDR3 is TGCGCCAGCAGCTTGTCCATTGTTAGGGACAGTGAAGCTTTCTTT. This encodes CASSLSIVRDSEAFF.

This clone has only one observation. This chain connects TRBV29-1 to TRBJ1-2, with TRBD1 as a possible D gene (5 bases). Germline CDR1 SQVTM, CDR2 ANQGSEA. V lost 4 bases, J lost 2 bases, and 11 bases lay in between. The CDR3 consists of 13 residues. The CDR3, as DNA: TGCAGCGTTGCAGGGAACCTCAACTATGGCTACACCTTC. This encodes CSVAGNLNYGYTF.

This clone was seen once. The V call is TRBV28, the J call TRBJ1-6, with 9 bases fitting TRBD1. Germline V lookup: CDR1 MDHEN, CDR2 SYDVKM. This CDR3 is 15 amino acids long. After removal of 10 bases from V and 6 bases from J, the junction contained 10 bases not matched to a gene. CDR3 nucleotide sequence: TGTGCCACCCGGGACAGGGTCGTAATTAATTCACCCCTCCACTTT. Amino acids: CATRDRVVINSPLHF. Drawing the rest from reference TRBV28 and TRBJ1-6, the complete variable domain is DVKVTQSSRYLVKRTGEKVFLECVQDMDHENMFWYRQDPGLGLRLIYFSYDVKMKEKGDIPEGYSVSREKKERFSLILESASTNQTSMYLCATRDRVVINSPLHFGNGTRLTVT.

The genes are TRBV11-2 and TRBJ2-7, with 7 positions matching TRBD1. CDR3 length: 14 residues. Germline CDR1 reads SGHAT; CDR2 reads FQNNGV. With 2 bases clipped from V and 4 bases from J, the junction kept 5 bases outside the gene matches. CDR3 coding DNA: TGTGCCAGCAGCTTAAACAGGGGTCTTTACGAGCAGTACTTC. Translation: CASSLNRGLYEQYF.

The chain joins TRBV2 to TRBJ1-1; D not certain. This CDR3 is built from 13 residues. Germline V CDR1 and CDR2: SNHLY, FYNNEI. The V end lost 2 bases, the J end lost 1 base, and 5 bases lay between the germline ends. CDR3 protein: CASSEKGNTEAFF. The CDR3 bases are TGTGCCAGCAGTGAAAAAGGGAACACTGAAGCTTTCTTT.

This clone showed up just once. This chain uses TRBV6-1 with TRBJ2-7; perhaps TRBD1 as D (6 bases). With 4 bases removed from V and 2 bases from J, the gap between germline ends came to 9 bases. The CDR3 totals 13 residues. CDR1 and CDR2 (germline): MNHNS, SASEGT. The CDR3 region is CASSAGVAYEQYF. CDR3 nucleotide sequence: TGTGCCAGCAGTGCAGGGGTTGCCTACGAGCAGTACTTC.

This chain joins TRBV2 and TRBJ1-6; D might be TRBD1 (5 bases). With 5 bases removed from V and 5 bases from J, the gap between germline ends came to 13 bases. CDR3 length: 15 residues. In germline, CDR1 is SNHLY, CDR2 FYNNEI. The CDR3 here is CASSPRTRDNSPLHF. In DNA form, the CDR3 reads TGTGCCAGCAGTCCCAGGACACGGGATAATTCACCCCTCCACTTT.

The CDR3 region has the DNA TGTGCCAGCCAGGCGGTTGGTCAGGGTAACTATGGCTACACCTTC. This sequence encodes CASQAVGQGNYGYTF. V and J are TRBV6-5 and TRBJ1-2; weak D call: TRBD1 (5 bases). Trimming took off 8 bases at V and 1 base at J, with 17 bases between the two ends. Germline V gives CDR1 MNHEY, CDR2 SVGAGI. The CDR3 loop spans 15 amino acids.

The chain has TRBV6-5 and TRBJ2-1; 10 nucleotides match TRBD1. The CDR3 covers 15 residues. Germline CDR1 MNHEY, CDR2 SVGAGI. Trimming took 9 bases from V and 3 from J; bases not matched to a gene: 8. The CDR3 DNA is TGTGCCAGTAAAAAGGACAGGGGGTTCTACAATGAGCAGTTCTTC. Encoded protein: CASKKDRGFYNEQFF.

The chain carries TRBV6-5 and TRBJ2-1; the match to TRBD1 covers 8 bases. The CDR3 has 14 residues. Per the germline V gene, CDR1 is MNHEY and CDR2 is SVGAGI. Unmatched junction bases numbered 11, after V lost 0 bases and J lost 16 bases. CDR3 amino acids: CASSYSGTGVGPFF. CDR3 in DNA: TGTGCCAGCAGTTACTCAGGGACAGGAGTAGGACCTTTCTTC.

The chain carries TRBV4-3 and TRBJ2-7, with D tentatively TRBD1 or TRBD2 (6 bases each). V dropped 1 base and J dropped 3 bases, with 13 bases sitting between them. Germline loops: CDR1 LGHNA, CDR2 YSLEER. The length of the CDR3 is 15 residues. CDR3 sequence: CASSQGWGARYEQYF. The DNA of the CDR3 is TGCGCCAGCAGCCAAGGATGGGGGGCTCGCTACGAGCAGTACTTC.

This clone was picked up one time. The chain links TRBV27 to TRBJ2-7; 11 bases line up with TRBD1. The CDR3 contains 15 residues. Germline-derived CDR1 and CDR2 are MNHEY and SMNVEV (reference sequence). Unmatched junction bases numbered 7, after V lost 6 bases and J lost 3 bases. CDR3 nucleotides: TGTGCCAGCAGACGGGGGACAGGGGGACTCTACGAGCAGTACTTC. Translation: CASRRGTGGLYEQYF.